This T cell receptor (beta chain) was sequenced for a study of blood T cells in healthy people across ages (dated by TCRdb to the mid-2010s). Looking at the study overall: In model experiments, template switching captured about one uniquely barcoded TCR beta cDNA molecule for every two T cells. Using deep sequencing normalized with unique cDNA molecular identifiers, the study measured how TCR beta repertoire diversity changes with age. The donors were split into four age groups: young (average around 15 years), middle-aged (around 37), aged (approximately 60) and long-lived (under 85). To avoid experimental bias, donors of different ages were distributed randomly across sequencing lanes. For two donors (one aged 18 to 29 and one aged 80 or older), the study analyzed two additional independent replicas of 1 million unique cDNA reads from the same blood draw.

The receptor library was made with 5' RACE. The data were produced on an Illumina HiSeq 2500. A second PCR of roughly 7 to 11 cycles was performed with a sample-barcoded 5' primer and a J-beta primer mix. Each TCR beta cDNA molecule received a unique molecular identifier from a template-switch 5' adaptor carrying 12 random nucleotides. Each sample yielded at least 3 million CDR3-containing paired-end reads. All of the RNA was converted into first-strand cDNA using the Mint cDNA synthesis kit, with a TRBC-specific oligonucleotide serving as the primer. All cDNA was treated with uracil-DNA glycosylase and then went through a first 18-cycle PCR with the universal primers M1SS and BC2_uni_R. The authors' pipeline ran thus. Each sample was normalized by randomly selecting 1 million high-quality reads, each carrying a distinct molecular identifier. Instead of being binned into consensus sequences, reads with shared molecular identifiers were discarded. CDR3 identification, clonotype clustering and error correction used MiTCR with a Q25 quality threshold and the strictest error-elimination algorithm. A nonparametric unseen species model using Euler transformation provided a lower-bound estimate of total TCR beta diversity. The public reads were reanalyzed by TCRdb: fastp trimming at Q25, MiXCR alignment, in-frame beta chains only. CDR3 protein sequences are deduplicated, and each keeps its most common genes and DNA. These V and J calls derive from TCRdb rather than the authors' analysis. The sample contains about 640,000 distinct CDR3 sequences, 58% of them found a single time. The leading ten clones occupy over 30% of the sample.

Study-wide conclusions, independent of this receptor: Compared with the aged group, the long-lived group had more naive CD4+ T cells, fewer expanded clones and increased TCR diversity, suggesting age selection. Observed TCR beta diversity per million T cells fell roughly linearly with age, and a significant reduction was already apparent by age about 38. Because donor CMV infection status was unknown, age-related changes in expanded clonotypes were potentially confounded. Total diversity estimates from one million sequenced T cells were considered lower bounds and underestimates. Bulk unsorted PBMC profiling prevented conclusive comparison of naive and antigen-experienced compartments. There was a strong correlation between observed TCR beta diversity and the percentage of naive T cells measured by flow cytometry.

The approximately 40 donors, aged about 6 to 95 years, were systemically healthy Caucasian individuals from Russia. Each donor gave ten milliliters of peripheral blood, collected into EDTA-treated Vacutainer tubes. Ficoll-Paque density-gradient centrifugation was used to isolate PBMCs, with at least 6.5 million per sample. Trizol reagent was used to extract total RNA from the PBMCs, yielding at least 6 micrograms per sample. The percentages of naive CD45RAhigh/CD27high T cells were determined by flow cytometry on a PBMC aliquot from every donor. The germline V gene gives CDR1 as MNHEY and CDR2 as SVGEGT. From cysteine to phenylalanine, the CDR3 is 17 amino acids long. Left in the record is the CDR3 DNA by itself, 51 bases read in frame from the first base. Trimming accounts for 6 bases at V and 2 bases at J, while the number of junction bases matched to no gene is 9. With regard to this clonotype: Its antigen remains undetermined. No base-level quality is on record; no much larger clone is a single base apart.

Sequenced input: blood. This sequence was found in a man aged 55 to 70 in good health. This sequence uses TRBV6-2 or TRBV6-3 and TRBJ2-3, and 12 bases in between align with TRBD2. CDR3 protein: CASSRIRTSGATDTQYF. The sequence in DNA is TGTGCCAGCAGCAGAATCCGGACTAGCGGGGCCACAGATACGCAGTATTTT.